One sample yielded the 19 T cell receptor beta chains listed below, sequenced in a study of T cells in Graves' hyperthyroidism and ophthalmopathy. Regions amplified from RNA transcripts were the TCR beta CDR3 regions. HTBI primers were employed in a first-round RT-PCR of the TCR CDR3. Using its own MiXCR run on the multiplex PCR reads, TCRdb lists one record per CDR3 protein. The table has fewer than 250,000 distinct CDR3 sequences, over 20% seen once. The sample taken for sequencing was blood. Receptor source: a woman between 40 and 50 years old with Graves' ophthalmopathy.

The V gene is TRBV3-1, the J gene TRBJ2-2; D perhaps matches TRBD2 (6 bases). This CDR3 is 16 amino acids long. V was pared by 1 base and J by 1 base, with 10 bases between. Germline-derived CDR1 and CDR2 are LGHDT and YNNKEL (reference sequence). CDR3 region: CASSQAPAGNTGELFF. In DNA form, the CDR3 reads TGTGCCAGCAGCCAAGCCCCAGCGGGGAACACCGGGGAGCTGTTTTTT.

This clonotype came up many times. This chain connects TRBV18 to TRBJ1-1; a possible D gene is TRBD1 (6 bases). Germline CDR1 is KGHSH and CDR2 is LQKENI. There are 14 residues in the CDR3. V was trimmed by 2 bases and J by 2 bases, leaving 9 bases between them. The CDR3: CASSPDRYNTEAFF. The CDR3 coding sequence is TGTGCCAGCTCACCAGACAGGTATAACACTGAAGCTTTCTTT. The whole variable domain, filled in from reference TRBV18 and TRBJ1-1, reads NAGVMQNPRHLVRRRGQEARLRCSPMKGHSHVYWYRQLPEEGLKFMVYLQKENIIDESGMPKERFSAEFPKEGPSILRIQQVVRGDSAAYFCASSPDRYNTEAFFGQGTRLTVV.

The rearrangement links TRBV7-9 to TRBJ2-7; 9 nucleotides line up with TRBD2. This CDR3 spans 15 amino acids. The ends lost 5 bases at V and 1 base at J; junction bases unmatched: 6. Germline assignment: CDR1 SEHNR and CDR2 FQNEAQ (reference sequence). CDR3 in DNA: TGTGCCAGCAGCCTTAGCGGGAGTAATTCCTACGAGCAGTACTTC. This encodes CASSLSGSNSYEQYF.

This clonotype was observed many times. The chain carries TRBV14 and TRBJ2-7, with no clear D. Germline CDR1 and CDR2: SGHDN and FVKESK. Trimming took off 3 bases at V and 0 bases at J, with 9 bases between the two ends. The CDR3 sequence is 14 residues long. The CDR3 nucleotides are TGTGCCAGCAGCCAGAGGTCGACCTCCTACGAGCAGTACTTC. Protein: CASSQRSTSYEQYF.

The chain combines TRBV24-1 with TRBJ2-2; tentatively, D is TRBD2 (5 bases). Germline-derived CDR1 and CDR2 are KGHDR and SFDVKD. The CDR3 spans 16 residues. V lost 4 bases and J 0 bases, leaving 11 bases between the germline ends. The CDR3 DNA follows: TGTGCCACCAGTGACCAGACTAAAACGAACACCGGGGAGCTGTTTTTT. Its translation is CATSDQTKTNTGELFF.

This clonotype appeared a single time. The rearrangement uses TRBV6-5 and TRBJ2-7; D is uncertain. This CDR3 region has 14 residues. Germline V CDR1 and CDR2: MNHEY, SVGAGI. Trimming removed 0 bases at V and 0 bases at J, with 6 bases between. The CDR3 region has the DNA TGTGCCAGCAGTTACTCACAGAGCTCCTACGAGCAGTACTTC. This translates into CASSYSQSSYEQYF.

This clonotype was detected many times. The J gene is TRBJ2-5, the V gene TRBV28, with D perhaps matching TRBD2 (6 bases). CDR3 length: 14 amino acids. Germline CDR1 MDHEN, CDR2 SYDVKM. Trimming removed 3 bases from V and 5 bases from J, with 13 bases in between. This CDR3 reads CASSLRDLQETQYF. Written as DNA, the CDR3 is TGTGCCAGCAGTTTGAGGGACTTACAGGAGACCCAGTACTTC.

At least ten counts were recorded for this clonotype. The gene calls are TRBV19 and TRBJ2-7, with 8 bases fitting TRBD2. Trimming took 5 bases from V and 4 from J; bases not matched to a gene: 10. Germline CDR1 is LNHDA and CDR2 is SQIVND (reference sequence). The CDR3 runs 15 residues. The CDR3 DNA sequence: TGTGCCAGTAGTGACGGGGGAAGCGGGAGATACGAGCAGTACTTC. Its translation is CASSDGGSGRYEQYF.

J is TRBJ2-7 and V is TRBV27, with TRBD2 matching over 11 bases. Germline V gene data show CDR1 as MNHEY and CDR2 as SMNVEV (reference sequence). Trimming took 6 bases from V and 3 from J; bases not matched to a gene: 7. The CDR3 is 15 residues long. CDR3 sequence (DNA): TGTGCCAGCAGAGAACCGGGACTAGCGGACTACGAGCAGTACTTC. Amino acid sequence: CASREPGLADYEQYF.

The chain carries TRBV6-1 and TRBJ1-5, with D perhaps TRBD1 (5 bases). V was shortened by 8 bases and J by 1 base, with 9 bases between the two germline ends. Germline V CDR1 and CDR2: MNHNS, SASEGT. The length of the CDR3 is 13 residues. Here the CDR3 reads CASGALSNQPQHF. CDR3 bases: TGTGCCAGCGGGGCACTAAGCAATCAGCCCCAGCATTTT.

This clonotype was counted at least ten times. A junction end diverges from the germline sequence, so it may reflect a read error. This rearrangement joins TRBV11-2 to TRBJ2-7; 7 bases fit TRBD1. The CDR3 covers 14 residues. From germline, CDR1 is SGHAT and CDR2 FQNNGV. The CDR3 sequence is CASSSQTGSSEQCF. For the CDR3, the DNA is TGTGCCAGCAGCTCCCAGACAGGGTCCAGCGAGCAGTGCTTC.

The CDR3, as DNA: TGTGCCCGCGGCGGGGGCAATGGAGAGACCCAGTACTTC. As protein: CARGGGNGETQYF. The V gene is TRBV2, the J gene TRBJ2-5; D possibly corresponds to TRBD2 (7 bases). The CDR3 extends over 13 amino acids. In germline, CDR1 is SNHLY, CDR2 FYNNEI. Trimming shortened V by 11 bases and J by 4 bases, and 17 bases separated the two germline ends.

This clonotype was picked up many times. J is TRBJ2-7 and V is TRBV19, with D possibly being TRBD2 (5 bases). V was shortened by 6 bases and J by 2 bases, with 11 bases between the two germline ends. CDR1 is LNHDA and CDR2 is SQIVND in the germline V gene (reference sequence). The CDR3 runs 13 residues. The CDR3 region is CASSADWTYEQYF. DNA for the CDR3: TGTGCCAGTAGCGCGGACTGGACCTACGAGCAGTACTTC.

This chain uses TRBV6-1 with TRBJ1-2; TRBD1 is a possible D gene (5 bases). The V gene lost 7 bases and the J gene lost 4 bases, with 22 bases spanning the gap. CDR1 MNHNS and CDR2 SASEGT come from the germline V gene. CDR3 size: 16 residues. The CDR3 DNA reads TGTGCCAGCATAATGGGGCAGGGCGGCAATATCTATGGCTACACCTTC. Translated, it gives CASIMGQGGNIYGYTF.

This clonotype was recorded at least ten times. The chain links TRBV6-1 to TRBJ2-5; the D gene is possibly TRBD1 (7 bases). The germline gives CDR1 MNHNS, CDR2 SASEGT. The length of the CDR3 is 15 residues. V was cut by 3 bases and J by 2 bases, with 13 bases left in between. This CDR3 reads CASSDTQGGQETQYF. The CDR3 nucleotides are TGTGCCAGCAGTGACACCCAGGGGGGTCAAGAGACCCAGTACTTC.

This clonotype was detected ten times or more. The conserved final phenylalanine or tryptophan is absent from the CDR3, which likely points to a read error. This chain connects TRBV6-1 to TRBJ1-1; maybe TRBD1 (6 bases). V gave up 3 bases and J gave up 0 bases, with 8 bases separating them. Germline V gene sequence: CDR1 MNHNS, CDR2 SASEGT. The CDR3 consists of 14 residues. CDR3 sequence: CASSDGTLNTEAFL. CDR3 in DNA: TGTGCCAGCAGTGACGGGACACTGAACACTGAAGCTTTCCTT.

This clonotype has a count of ten or more. The chain recombines TRBV7-9 with TRBJ2-5; a weak D match, TRBD2 (7 bases). CDR3 length: 14 amino acids. The V and J ends lost 5 bases and 4 bases respectively, with 14 bases between them. Germline CDR1 SEHNR, CDR2 FQNEAQ (reference sequence). The CDR3 coding sequence is TGTGCCAGCAGCCCAGAGGGGGGGCGAGAGACCCAGTACTTC. Its protein is CASSPEGGRETQYF.

This clonotype was observed at least ten times. CDR3 region: CASSEYGPPKNIQYF. The CDR3 DNA reads TGTGCCAGCAGTGAGTACGGGCCTCCCAAAAACATTCAGTACTTC. The chain links TRBV2 to TRBJ2-4; D not resolved. The CDR3 covers 15 residues. Per the germline V gene, CDR1 is SNHLY and CDR2 is FYNNEI. Between the trimmed V and J ends, which lost 3 bases and 2 bases, there was a span of 11 bases. The full variable domain, completed using reference TRBV2 and TRBJ2-4, is EPEVTQTPSHQVTQMGQEVILRCVPISNHLYFYWYRQILGQKVEFLVSFYNNEISEKSEIFDDQFSVERPDGSNFTLKIRSTKLEDSAMYFCASSEYGPPKNIQYFGAGTRLSVL.

This clonotype has ten or more counts. V and J are TRBV5-1 and TRBJ2-4; 9 bases are a match to TRBD1. Unmatched junction bases numbered 2, after V lost 7 bases and J lost 0 bases. Germline values: CDR1 SGHRS, CDR2 YFSETQ. The CDR3 totals 14 residues. The CDR3: CASRQGEAKNIQYF. CDR3 nucleotides: TGCGCCAGCCGACAGGGGGAAGCCAAAAACATTCAGTACTTC.